This T cell receptor (beta chain) was retrieved from a study of cytomegalovirus exposure and HLA in healthy donors. General study results and limits: Later, TCR association rates were found to vary by HLA locus, highest for DRB1 and lowest for HLA-C.

PCR used 60 Vbeta primers and 13 Jbeta primers. This table comes from immunoSEQ multiplex PCR, and its TCRdb copy is limited to in-frame clones, with some not included. Here the sample spans roughly 190,000 clones, 82% being singletons. Of note for this clone: Its target is unknown. An end of the junction differs from the germline gene, which may be a read error.

CDR1 is SGHDN, CDR2 FVKESK, per germline. This CDR3 is 13 amino acids long. Sequencing was done on a sample of PBMCs. This clonotype originated in a woman between 18 and 30 years old in good health and CMV-seronegative. V is TRBV14 and J is TRBJ1-5; D gene unclear. Here the CDR3 reads CACSQGLNQPQHF. The CDR3 nucleotides read TGTGCCTGCAGCCAAGGGCTCAATCAGCCCCAGCATTTT. The full variable domain, with the rest looked up from reference TRBV14 and TRBJ1-5, is EAGVTQFPSHSVIEKGQTVTLRCDPISGHDNLYWYRRVMGKEIKFLLHFVKESKQDESGMPNNRFLAERTGGTYSTLKVQPAELEDSGVYFCACSQGLNQPQHFGDGTRLSIL.